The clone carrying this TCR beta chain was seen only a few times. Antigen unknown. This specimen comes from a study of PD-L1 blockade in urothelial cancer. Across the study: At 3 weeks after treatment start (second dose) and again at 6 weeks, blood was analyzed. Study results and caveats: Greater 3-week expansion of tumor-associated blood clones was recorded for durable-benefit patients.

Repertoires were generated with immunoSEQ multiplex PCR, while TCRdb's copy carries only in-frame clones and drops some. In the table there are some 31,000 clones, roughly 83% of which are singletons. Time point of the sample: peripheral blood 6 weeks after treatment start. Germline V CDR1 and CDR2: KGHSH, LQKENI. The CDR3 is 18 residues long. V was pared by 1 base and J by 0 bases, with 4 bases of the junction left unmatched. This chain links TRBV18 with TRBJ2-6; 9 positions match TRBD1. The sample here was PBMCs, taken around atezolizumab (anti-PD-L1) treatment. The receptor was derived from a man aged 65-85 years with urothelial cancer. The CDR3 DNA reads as TGTGCCAGCTCACCACGGGACAGGGTCTCCTCTGGGGCCAACGTCCTGACTTTC. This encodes CASSPRDRVSSGANVLTF. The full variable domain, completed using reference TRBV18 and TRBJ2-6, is NAGVMQNPRHLVRRRGQEARLRCSPMKGHSHVYWYRQLPEEGLKFMVYLQKENIIDESGMPKERFSAEFPKEGPSILRIQQVVRGDSAAYFCASSPRDRVSSGANVLTFGAGSRLTVL.